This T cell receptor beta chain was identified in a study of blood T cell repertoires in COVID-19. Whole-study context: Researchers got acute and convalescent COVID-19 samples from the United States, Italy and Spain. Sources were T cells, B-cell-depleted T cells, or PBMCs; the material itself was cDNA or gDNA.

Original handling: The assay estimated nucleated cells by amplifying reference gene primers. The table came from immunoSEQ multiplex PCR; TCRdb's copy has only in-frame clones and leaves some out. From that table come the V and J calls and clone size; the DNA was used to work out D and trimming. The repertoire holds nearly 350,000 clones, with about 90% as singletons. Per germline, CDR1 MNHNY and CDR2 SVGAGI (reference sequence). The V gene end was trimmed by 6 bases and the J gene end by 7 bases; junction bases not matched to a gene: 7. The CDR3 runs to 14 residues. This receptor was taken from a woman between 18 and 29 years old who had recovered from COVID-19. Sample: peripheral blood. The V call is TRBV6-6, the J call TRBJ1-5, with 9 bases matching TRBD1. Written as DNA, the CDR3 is TGTGCCAGCAGCTCGGACAGGGGTGTGCAGCCCCAGCATTTT. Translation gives CASSSDRGVQPQHF.